This T cell receptor (beta chain) was recovered during a study of shared clonotypes between healthy human individuals (dated by TCRdb to about 2020). Regarding the complete study: The cohort comprised a couple of women and three men aged 18 to 49 years. To increase sequencing depth and limit assay-specific biases, different laboratories used diverse techniques to prepare libraries and sequence TCR repertoires. Blood TCR repertoires of a handful of healthy adults were deeply sequenced to estimate repertoire size and the extent of clonotype sharing between individuals. Per donor, leukapheresis produced somewhere between about 0.9 and 10 billion PBMCs. Per donor, three plates each were used for CD4 naive and CD4 memory, two for CD8 naive, and one for CD8 memory. Study-level results and caveats: Sampling was restricted to blood, and TCR repertoires in tissue are likely to differ from TCR repertoires in blood. Incomplete sequencing was indicated by rarefaction of sorted-subset datasets, despite the large sequencing depth. Estimated clonotype richness was generally larger for naive than for memory subsets. Pairwise subsampling indicated that sequencing depth was expected to affect the degree of clonotype sharing among donors. Across four donors, 5% to 6% of naive CD4, approximately 4% of naive CD8, 2.3% of memory CD4, and about 0.4% of memory CD8 clonotypes were shared. Because the study included only a small number of donors, the genetic and exposure-history diversity represented was limited. Compared with non-shared clonotypes, clonotypes shared by all four sorted-subset donors had higher generation probabilities.

The CDR3 has 15 amino acids, counting the end cysteine and phenylalanine. The entry retains the CDR3 DNA only, 45 bases that are in frame from base 1. The germline V gene provides CDR1 SGDLS and CDR2 YYNGEE. Trimming takes 4 bases off V and 4 bases off J; junction bases not matched to a gene: 8. For the CD8 naive samples, CD45RO-negative cells were positively selected for CCR7, yielding a CD45RA+CCR7+ population from which TemRA cells were excluded. Healthy HIV-negative adults with no recently reported acute infections or vaccinations were included as donors. Only Caucasian adults living in Nashville, Tennessee, USA were represented among the donors. After blood collection by leukapheresis, PBMCs were isolated using Ficoll-Histopaque density gradient centrifugation and then cryopreserved in the vapor phase of liquid nitrogen. Purity and quantity of every magnetically sorted T cell population were checked by analytical flow cytometry. Each sorted fraction had its genomic DNA isolated and then quantified by UV absorbance on a Nanodrop 2000c.

Using the deep immunoSEQ assay, TCR CDR3 regions were amplified from genomic DNA by multiplex PCR. Extracted genomic DNA from each cell subset was distributed evenly across all wells of several immunoSEQ 96-well plates, and each plate was treated as a replicate. Each replicate PCR for sorted subsets received roughly 0.2 ug genomic DNA, equal to about 30,000 T cell genomes. Purified libraries were measured with a Qubit 3.0 fluorometer, size-checked on a Bioanalyzer 2100, and measured again with the KAPA Library Quantification kit. A separate single-read 150-cycle Illumina NextSeq 550 flow cell was used to sequence each immunoSEQ 96-well plate. Per the original workflow: The immunoSEQ output contained only junctional sequences without quality scores, so filtering could not match that applied to full-length reads. Sequences were annotated with PyIR, a Python wrapper for IgBLAST v1.9, using IMGT germline references to assign V/J genes and CDR3. Reads were removed for weak V/J assignments (E-value above 1e-6), missing CDR3, stop codons, out-of-frame junctions, or ambiguous translated residues. V3J clonotypes were defined as sequences sharing an identical inferred V gene, J gene, and CDR3 amino acid sequence. Percentage overlap between repertoires was calculated by dividing the number of shared unique clonotypes by the size of the smaller repertoire. Three approaches were used to assess repertoire richness: RTK rarefaction, the Chao1 estimator, and Recon v2.1 estimates of unobserved clonotypes. OLGA was used to compute generation probabilities for all TCRbeta clonotypes that the gDNA method yielded from several donors. Here the immuneACCESS table is served through TCRdb, limited to in-frame sequences with V and J called. Missing clones are a known gap in these copies; in checked studies unresolved V genes cover under half, and the rest lacks a known reason. The V and J calls and clone size were taken over from that table, and D and trimming were inferred from the DNA. The sample data list some 2,100,000 clones, and about 93% of these were observed just once. The top ten hold 1.5% to 2% of the sample.

Of note for this clone: Its recognized antigen is unknown. Base qualities were left out, and no much larger clone turns up one base away.

The sequenced material came from naive CD8+ T cells from PBMCs. Read against the paper, the sample's cell subset or site label means: CD45RA+CCR7+. The sequence joins TRBV9 to TRBJ2-1; 7 nucleotides in the junction match TRBD2. The TCR comes from a man aged 18 to 30 in good health. Some clones in this sample may be carry-over from other donors' samples. The CDR3 region has the sequence CASSPNLAEYNEQFF. The sequenced DNA is TGTGCCAGCAGCCCCAACCTAGCGGAATACAATGAGCAGTTCTTC.